These 4 T cell receptor beta chains came from one sample sequenced in a study of T-cell reconstitution after alpha-beta-depleted transplantation in children. Unique molecular identifiers were incorporated into the prepared TCRbeta library. In TCRdb, the PCR reads were re-called with MiXCR into one record per CDR3 protein. The data show approximately 390,000 distinct CDR3 sequences, under 13% seen once. Source: PBMCs from the stem cell graft donor, taken from the stem cell graft. Source of these receptors: a human donor who donated a stem cell graft to a child with acute myeloid leukemia.

This rearrangement joins TRBV10-3 to TRBJ1-1; unclear D gene. Trimming left V 2 bases short and J 1 base short, with 8 bases between. The CDR3 runs to 14 residues. Germline V gene sequence: CDR1 ENHRY, CDR2 SYGVKD. CDR3 amino acids: CAISEGISNTEAFF. The CDR3 region has the DNA TGTGCCATCAGTGAGGGGATCTCGAACACTGAAGCTTTCTTT.

This clonotype was counted only a few times. The chain joins TRBV14 to TRBJ2-4; D is undetermined. Deletions cut 6 bases from V and 1 base from J, with 7 bases between. Germline V lookup: CDR1 SGHDN, CDR2 FVKESK. The CDR3 spans 13 residues. CDR3 residues: CASSSDAKNIQYF. The CDR3 DNA is TGTGCCAGCAGTTCGGATGCCAAAAACATTCAGTACTTC.

The chain's CDR3 is CASGRGLDGYTF. CDR3 coding DNA: TGCGCCAGCGGCAGAGGGCTTGATGGCTACACCTTC. The V call is TRBV5-1, the J call TRBJ1-2; D not certain. Germline V gene data show CDR1 as SGHRS and CDR2 as YFSETQ. Trimming stripped 7 bases from V and 6 bases from J, with 13 bases between. The CDR3 loop spans 12 amino acids.

The chain is built from TRBV12-3 or TRBV12-4 and TRBJ2-6; the D gene is possibly TRBD1 (6 bases). Trimming pared 8 bases from V and 2 bases from J, leaving 7 bases between. The CDR3 sequence is 13 residues long. The CDR3 here is CASRDTGANVLTF. DNA of the CDR3: TGTGCCAGCCGGGACACTGGGGCCAACGTCCTGACTTTC.